Below are 3 T cell receptor beta chains sequenced from a single sample in a study of blood T cell repertoires in COVID-19. The repertoire was sequenced with immunoSEQ multiplex PCR; TCRdb's copy has only in-frame clones and lacks some. The table lists roughly 90,000 clones, around 85% of them singletons, with around 38% in the top ten. Material for sequencing was peripheral blood. The source of these receptors is an older man with acute or convalescent COVID-19.

V gene TRBV7-9 combines with J gene TRBJ2-3, with TRBD2 identical over 12 bases. Trimming at V came to 2 bases and at J to 1 base, leaving 7 bases not matched to a gene. Germline lookup yields CDR1 SEHNR and CDR2 FQNEAQ (reference sequence). The CDR3 runs to 18 residues. CDR3 residues: CASSLQLAGGGGTDTQYF. The CDR3 DNA sequence: TGTGCCAGCAGCTTACAACTAGCGGGAGGTGGAGGCACAGATACGCAGTATTTT.

The chain uses TRBV19 and TRBJ2-7, with 9 bases matching TRBD1. The CDR3 is 14 residues long. J was trimmed by 3 bases and V by 4 bases; bases with no gene match: 4. CDR1 and CDR2 from the germline V gene are LNHDA and SQIVND (reference sequence). CDR3 region: CASSRTGDIYEQYF. The CDR3, as DNA: TGTGCCAGTAGTAGGACAGGGGACATCTACGAGCAGTACTTC. Full variable domain (outside the CDR3, taken from reference TRBV19 and TRBJ2-7): DGGITQSPKYLFRKEGQNVTLSCEQNLNHDAMYWYRQDPGQGLRLIYYSQIVNDFQKGDIAEGYSVSREKKESFPLTVTSAQKNPTAFYLCASSRTGDIYEQYFGPGTRLTVT.

This sequence joins TRBV5-6 and TRBJ1-4, with D unresolved. Trimming took 0 bases from V and 7 from J, leaving 13 bases between them. This CDR3 is built from 15 residues. Germline V gene lookup returns CDR1 SGHDT and CDR2 YYEEEE. The CDR3 DNA sequence: TGTGCCAGCAGCTTGGATGCGGGAAGGGTTGAAAAACTGTTTTTT. Amino acid sequence: CASSLDAGRVEKLFF.